Listed here is a single T cell receptor beta chain. The entry originates in a study of CD8 T cells in Susac syndrome. Reverse transcription of about 0.5 to 1 ug RNA used random hexamers. Multiplex immunoSEQ PCR targeted 54 Vbeta and 13 Jbeta TCR beta segments. TCRdb analysed the immunoSEQ multiplex PCR reads with MiXCR anew, one entry per CDR3 protein. This sample has some 190,000 distinct CDR3 sequences, with just under 95% found just once. The germline V gene has CDR1 MNHEY and CDR2 SMNVEV (reference sequence). CDR3 length: 13 residues. V lost 5 bases, J lost 6 bases, and 5 bases stayed unmatched. Healthy donors, matched for age and sex, constituted the control group. Negative isolation was used for CD8+ and CD4+ T cells, and FACS enrichment was applied to TEMRA cells.

Source material: CD4+ T cells from PBMCs. This TCR came from a human donor in good health. J is TRBJ1-2 and V is TRBV27; TRBD1 agrees at 8 bases. CDR3 coding DNA: TGTGCCAGCAGTAGGACAGGGTTCGATGGCTACACCTTC. It yields the protein CASSRTGFDGYTF.